This entry is about one T cell receptor (beta chain). The data belong to a study of beta chain features in type 1 diabetes. Looking at the study overall: In age, gender and cell yields, patients were similar to healthy donors.

Trimming cost V 7 bases and J 3 bases; bases outside gene matches: 4. CDR3 size: 14 residues. Germline V gene lookup returns CDR1 MGHDK and CDR2 SYGVNS. The investigators reverse transcribed all of the isolated RNA, so they sequenced expressed TCRB transcripts. Profiling relied on immunoSEQ multiplex PCR, and the TCRdb table lists in-frame clones only, not all of them. The repertoire holds over 150,000 clones, with less than 15% as singletons. V is TRBV25-1 and J is TRBJ2-2; 8 nucleotides align to TRBD1. The sequenced material came from central memory CD4+ T cells from blood. The TCR sequence derives from a woman younger than 30 in good health. The DNA of the CDR3 is TGTGCCAGCAAAGGGACAGGATACACCGGGGAGCTGTTTTTT. Residues: CASKGTGYTGELFF.